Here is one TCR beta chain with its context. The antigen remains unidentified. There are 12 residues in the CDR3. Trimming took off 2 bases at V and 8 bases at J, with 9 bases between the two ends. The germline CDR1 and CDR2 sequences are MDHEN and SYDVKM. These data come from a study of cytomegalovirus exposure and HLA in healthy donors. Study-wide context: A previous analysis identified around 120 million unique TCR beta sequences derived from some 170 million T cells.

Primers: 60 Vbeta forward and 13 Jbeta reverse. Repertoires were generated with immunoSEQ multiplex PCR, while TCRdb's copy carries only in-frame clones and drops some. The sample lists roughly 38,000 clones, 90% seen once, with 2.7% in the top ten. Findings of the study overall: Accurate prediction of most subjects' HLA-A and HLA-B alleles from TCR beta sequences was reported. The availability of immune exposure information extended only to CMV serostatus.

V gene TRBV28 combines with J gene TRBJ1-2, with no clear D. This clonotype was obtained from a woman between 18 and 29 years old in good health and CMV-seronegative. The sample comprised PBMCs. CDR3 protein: CASSLGGMGYTF. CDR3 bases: TGTGCCAGCAGTTTAGGAGGGATGGGCTACACCTTC.